This is a list of T cell receptor beta chains from one sample in a study of cytomegalovirus exposure and HLA in healthy donors. Produced via immunoSEQ multiplex PCR; TCRdb's table is partial and in-frame only. The top ten hold roughly 6% of the sample, which has about 99,000 clones, roughly 85% seen once. The specimen was PBMCs. The origin of the receptors is a man in his 60s in good health and CMV-seropositive. CDR3s leave out the opening cysteine and the closing phenylalanine or tryptophan. Each record gives: CDR3 length, J gene, V gene, D gene, CDR3 protein. D genes are given only for firm matches.

length: 13
J: TRBJ1-6
V: TRBV27
D: .
CDR3: ASSLEGRRGSPLH

length: 13
J: TRBJ2-1
V: TRBV7-7
D: TRBD1
CDR3: ASSNGWTGGEGLF

length: 13
J: TRBJ2-2
V: TRBV5-6
D: .
CDR3: ASSWTFLNTGELF

length: 14
J: TRBJ1-3
V: TRBV28
D: TRBD1
CDR3: ASSGRQGSSGNTIY

length: 14
J: TRBJ2-6
V: TRBV10-2
D: TRBD1
CDR3: ASSGTGDSGANVLT

length: 11
J: TRBJ1-3
V: TRBV5-4
D: TRBD1
CDR3: ASRQGGGNTIY

length: 13
J: TRBJ2-3
V: TRBV7-9
D: .
CDR3: ASSLATSYTDTQY

length: 13
J: TRBJ2-7
V: TRBV7-9
D: .
CDR3: SSSLVSGRSYEQY

length: 13
J: TRBJ2-2
V: TRBV5-1
D: .
CDR3: ASSFQGANTGELF

length: 13
J: TRBJ1-4
V: TRBV25-1
D: TRBD1
CDR3: ASSDLGQGNEKLF

length: 13
J: TRBJ2-1
V: TRBV10-1
D: TRBD2
CDR3: ASSSGTSGGRKQF

length: 13
J: TRBJ1-1
V: TRBV5-4
D: TRBD1
CDR3: ASSPGRDRNTEAF

length: 13
J: TRBJ2-7
V: TRBV5-1
D: TRBD2
CDR3: ASTWEGQGLREQY

length: 14
J: TRBJ2-2
V: TRBV7-9
D: .
CDR3: SSRLSGKSNTGELF

length: 10
J: TRBJ1-5
V: TRBV19
D: .
CDR3: ASKEGNQPQH

length: 15
J: TRBJ2-3
V: TRBV19
D: TRBD2
CDR3: ASSPFGSSGGADTQY

length: 13
J: TRBJ2-6
V: TRBV5-4
D: TRBD1
CDR3: ASSEKGARANVLT

length: 14
J: TRBJ1-1
V: TRBV19
D: TRBD1
CDR3: ASSIGADRVNTEAF

length: 12
J: TRBJ1-3
V: TRBV9
D: .
CDR3: ASGGHLSGNTIY

length: 14
J: TRBJ2-3
V: TRBV6-1
D: .
CDR3: ASSERSPGDTDTQY

length: 12
J: TRBJ1-5
V: TRBV7-2
D: .
CDR3: ASTLTTGNQPQH

length: 11
J: TRBJ1-5
V: TRBV18
D: .
CDR3: ASSPPGKEPQH

length: 12
J: TRBJ2-2
V: TRBV5-6
D: .
CDR3: ASSEGLNTGELF

length: 9
J: TRBJ2-5
V: TRBV5-6
D: .
CDR3: ASSYRETQY

length: 13
J: TRBJ2-5
V: TRBV5-1
D: TRBD1
CDR3: ASSETGMGQETQY

length: 12
J: TRBJ2-2
V: TRBV4-1
D: TRBD1
CDR3: ASSHVQGSGELF

length: 10
J: TRBJ1-2
V: TRBV30
D: .
CDR3: AWATGNYGYT

length: 12
J: TRBJ2-5
V: TRBV6-6
D: .
CDR3: ASRAPTGQWAQY

length: 12
J: TRBJ2-3
V: TRBV2
D: .
CDR3: ASTPSGITDTQY

length: 9
J: TRBJ2-7
V: TRBV28
D: TRBD1
CDR3: ASEGQYEQY

length: 17
J: TRBJ2-6
V: TRBV5-4
D: TRBD1
CDR3: ASSLGLWDRISGANVLT

length: 11
J: TRBJ2-7
V: TRBV10-3
D: .
CDR3: AISESIENEQY

length: 12
J: TRBJ2-2
V: TRBV19
D: TRBD1
CDR3: ASSPVGTDGELF

length: 13
J: TRBJ2-1
V: TRBV6-5
D: .
CDR3: ASSYSGGLMDEQF

length: 11
J: TRBJ2-1
V: TRBV10-3
D: TRBD1
CDR3: ATGTGVYNEQF

length: 13
J: TRBJ2-3
V: TRBV6-5
D: TRBD2
CDR3: ASSKRTSFGDTQY

length: 13
J: TRBJ2-3
V: TRBV7-2
D: .
CDR3: ASSLGHLAGSTQY

length: 16
J: TRBJ2-5
V: TRBV2
D: TRBD2
CDR3: ASTQTLAGGPYQETQY

length: 15
J: TRBJ2-2
V: TRBV9
D: TRBD2
CDR3: ASSVVSGGANTGELF

length: 13
J: TRBJ1-1
V: TRBV7-9
D: TRBD1
CDR3: ASSFPRGMNTEAF

length: 12
J: TRBJ2-7
V: TRBV4-3
D: .
CDR3: ASSQDRAGYEQY

length: 13
J: TRBJ2-1
V: TRBV10-2
D: TRBD1
CDR3: ASSDGQGNGDEQF

length: 15
J: TRBJ2-3
V: TRBV4-3
D: .
CDR3: ASSQDRTTSGTDTQY

length: 11
J: TRBJ2-7
V: TRBV7-8
D: .
CDR3: ASSLSRVHEQY

length: 14
J: TRBJ2-1
V: TRBV4-1
D: TRBD2
CDR3: ASSQDDGGGALEQF

length: 13
J: TRBJ2-5
V: TRBV2
D: TRBD2
CDR3: ASKRTSGVQETQY

length: 11
J: TRBJ1-1
V: TRBV12-5
D: .
CDR3: ASGLQGMSEAF

length: 15
J: TRBJ1-4
V: TRBV7-2
D: TRBD1
CDR3: ASSLNRGGQGRIKLF

length: 13
J: TRBJ1-1
V: TRBV18
D: TRBD1
CDR3: ASSPGAGGGTEAF

length: 16
J: TRBJ2-1
V: TRBV4-1
D: TRBD2
CDR3: ASSPWGGKRPSYNEQF

length: 14
J: TRBJ2-2
V: TRBV7-2
D: TRBD1
CDR3: ASSSPGTGKAGELF

length: 12
J: TRBJ2-1
V: TRBV9
D: TRBD2
CDR3: ASSVGDRAGGLI

length: 10
J: TRBJ2-1
V: TRBV19
D: TRBD1
CDR3: ASSTGGYEQF

length: 15
J: TRBJ2-1
V: TRBV7-3
D: .
CDR3: ASSLTRAGKALNEQF

length: 13
J: TRBJ2-5
V: TRBV28
D: .
CDR3: ASSLNSPGGETQY

length: 12
J: TRBJ1-1
V: TRBV7-2
D: .
CDR3: ASSLVTGPTEAF

length: 13
J: TRBJ2-1
V: TRBV7-2
D: TRBD2
CDR3: ASSSTSGVLNEQF

length: 11
J: TRBJ2-5
V: TRBV9
D: .
CDR3: ASSVAPKETQY

length: 12
J: TRBJ1-1
V: TRBV7-9
D: .
CDR3: ASTSGREDTEAF

length: 15
J: TRBJ2-3
V: TRBV7-9
D: .
CDR3: ASSLQLLGGDTDTQY